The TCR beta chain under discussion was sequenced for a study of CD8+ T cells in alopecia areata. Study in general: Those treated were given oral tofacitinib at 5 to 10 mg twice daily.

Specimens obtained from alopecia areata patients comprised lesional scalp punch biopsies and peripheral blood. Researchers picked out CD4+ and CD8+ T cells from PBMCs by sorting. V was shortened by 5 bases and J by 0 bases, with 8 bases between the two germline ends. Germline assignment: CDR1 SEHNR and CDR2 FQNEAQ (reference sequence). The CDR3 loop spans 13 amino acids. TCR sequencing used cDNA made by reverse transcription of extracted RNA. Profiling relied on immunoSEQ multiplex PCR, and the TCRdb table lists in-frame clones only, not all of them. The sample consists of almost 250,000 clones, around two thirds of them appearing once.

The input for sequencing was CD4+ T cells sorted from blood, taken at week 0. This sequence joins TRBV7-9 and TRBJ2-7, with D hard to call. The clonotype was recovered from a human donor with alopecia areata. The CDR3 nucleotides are TGTGCCAGCAGCCCTAGTAGCTCCTACGAGCAGTACTTC. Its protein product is CASSPSSSYEQYF.